One sample yielded the 2 T cell receptor beta chains listed below, sequenced in a study of blood T cell repertoires in COVID-19. Produced via immunoSEQ multiplex PCR; TCRdb's table is partial and in-frame only. The sample consists of some 520,000 clones, about 88% of them appearing once. The sequencing input was peripheral blood. These receptors were collected from a young man with COVID-19, enrolled during active disease.

For this clone: Other DNA sequences in the sample encode the same CDR3. The chain joins TRBV27 to TRBJ1-1; D not resolved. The CDR3 extends over 14 amino acids. The germline V and J ends were trimmed by 5 bases and 0 bases, with 10 bases remaining between them. The germline V gene has CDR1 MNHEY and CDR2 SMNVEV (reference sequence). The CDR3 bases are TGTGCCAGCAGTAGCCCGGGGTTGAACACTGAAGCTTTCTTT. The encoded protein is CASSSPGLNTEAFF.

The chain combines TRBV18 with TRBJ2-7, with D possibly being TRBD2 (5 bases). This CDR3 spans 13 amino acids. Trimming cost V 1 base and J 6 bases, with 10 bases left between them. CDR1 is KGHSH, CDR2 LQKENI, per germline. In DNA form, the CDR3 reads TGTGCCAGCTCACCACGGAGGCACATCGAGCAGTACTTC. It specifies CASSPRRHIEQYF.